Listed below are T cell receptor beta chains from one sample, sequenced in a study of T cell responses to AZD1222 COVID-19 vaccine. TCRdb's copy holds only in-frame clones and misses some; the assay was immunoSEQ multiplex PCR. The sample gives some 120,000 clones, around 85% of which show up once; under 4.5% is in the top ten. Sequencing used peripheral blood, obtained on day 0 of MenACWY control vaccination. These receptors were obtained from an adult in good health. Both conserved end residues are part of each CDR3. Each record gives: clone size, V gene, J gene, D gene, CDR3 DNA, CDR3 protein. D genes are given only for firm matches. The size field is filled for only some rows; it gives once, few, many or a size class.

size: .
V: TRBV10-3
J: TRBJ1-1
D: TRBD1
DNA: TGTGCCATCAGTTCGACAGGGGATTATGCTGAAGCTTTCTTT
CDR3: CAISSTGDYAEAFF

size: .
V: TRBV19
J: TRBJ2-7
D: TRBD1
DNA: TGTGCCAGTAGTACTCGACAGGGGGGGTCCTACGAGCAGTACTTC
CDR3: CASSTRQGGSYEQYF

size: .
V: TRBV5-4
J: TRBJ2-5
D: .
DNA: TGTGCCAGCAGCTTGGAAGGGTCGGAGACCCAGTACTTC
CDR3: CASSLEGSETQYF

size: .
V: TRBV21-1
J: TRBJ2-1
D: .
DNA: TGTGCCAGCAGCAAAGGGCCCTCCTGGGGCAATGAGCAGTTCTTC
CDR3: CASSKGPSWGNEQFF

size: .
V: TRBV2
J: TRBJ1-3
D: .
DNA: TGTGCCAGCAGTGAAAGGGGATCCGGAAACACCATATATTTT
CDR3: CASSERGSGNTIYF

size: once
V: TRBV11-1
J: TRBJ1-1
D: .
DNA: TGTGCCAGCAGCTTAGTGCAGAACACTGAAGCTTTCTTT
CDR3: CASSLVQNTEAFF

size: .
V: TRBV6-2/TRBV6-3
J: TRBJ2-2
D: TRBD2
DNA: TGTGCCAGCAGTTACCAGCGGGGGATCACCGGGGAGCTGTTTTTT
CDR3: CASSYQRGITGELFF

size: .
V: TRBV5-1
J: TRBJ2-7
D: .
DNA: TGCGCCAGCAGCTTGGTCGGGGGCGGGTACGAGCAGTACTTC
CDR3: CASSLVGGGYEQYF

size: .
V: TRBV28
J: TRBJ1-4
D: .
DNA: TGTGCCAGCAGTCGTCCAACTAATGAAAAACTGTTTTTT
CDR3: CASSRPTNEKLFF

size: .
V: TRBV11-2
J: TRBJ1-2
D: .
DNA: TGTGCCAGCAGCTTAGAGAAGAGGGCCCATTTCTATGGCTACACCTTC
CDR3: CASSLEKRAHFYGYTF

size: .
V: TRBV2
J: TRBJ2-2
D: TRBD2
DNA: TGTGCCAGCAGCACTAGCGGAACCGGGGAGCTGTTTTTT
CDR3: CASSTSGTGELFF

size: .
V: TRBV5-1
J: TRBJ1-1
D: .
DNA: TGCGCCAGCAGCCCTAAAACGTCGACGACTGAAGCTTTCTTT
CDR3: CASSPKTSTTEAFF

size: .
V: TRBV10-3
J: TRBJ1-1
D: .
DNA: TGTGCCATCAGTCCCCGGGGGGGTACGAACACTGAAGCTTTCTTT
CDR3: CAISPRGGTNTEAFF

size: .
V: TRBV2
J: TRBJ2-7
D: .
DNA: TGTGCCACTTCACGGGACGGTTCCTACGAGCAGTACTTC
CDR3: CATSRDGSYEQYF

size: .
V: TRBV7-8
J: TRBJ1-2
D: TRBD1
DNA: TGTGCCAGCAGCTTAGGGGGCAGGGGGGACTATGGCTACACCTTC
CDR3: CASSLGGRGDYGYTF

size: .
V: TRBV5-1
J: TRBJ1-6
D: TRBD1
DNA: TGCGCCAGCACCCTACGGACAGGGGGCGAATCACCCCTCCACTTT
CDR3: CASTLRTGGESPLHF

size: .
V: TRBV18
J: TRBJ1-2
D: .
DNA: TGTGCCAGCTCACCGGCTGGGGCGCCCAACTATGGCTACACCTTC
CDR3: CASSPAGAPNYGYTF

size: .
V: TRBV15
J: TRBJ2-7
D: TRBD1
DNA: TGTGCCACCAGCAGAAGACAGGGGGCCTACGAGCAGTACTTC
CDR3: CATSRRQGAYEQYF

size: .
V: TRBV5-1
J: TRBJ2-7
D: .
DNA: TGCGCCAGCAGCTCTGGACAGTTCGAGCCTGAGTACTTC
CDR3: CASSSGQFEPEYF

size: .
V: TRBV28
J: TRBJ1-2
D: .
DNA: TGTGCCAGCACCTTTTCCCGGGACTATGGCTACACCTTC
CDR3: CASTFSRDYGYTF

size: .
V: TRBV24-1
J: TRBJ2-7
D: .
DNA: TGTGCCAGGAAAGACAGGTACTACGAGCAGTACTTC
CDR3: CARKDRYYEQYF

size: .
V: TRBV2
J: TRBJ2-1
D: .
DNA: TGTGCCAGCCTGGTTTTTTCCTACAATGAGCAGTTCTTC
CDR3: CASLVFSYNEQFF

size: .
V: TRBV5-8
J: TRBJ2-2
D: .
DNA: TGTGCCAGCAGCTTGGTGTACGGAGGGGCCGGGGAGCTGTTTTTT
CDR3: CASSLVYGGAGELFF

size: .
V: TRBV7-2
J: TRBJ2-5
D: .
DNA: TGTGCCAGCAGCTTAACGTTCCAAGAGACCCAGTACTTC
CDR3: CASSLTFQETQYF

size: few
V: TRBV4-2
J: TRBJ1-1
D: .
DNA: TGTGCCAGCAGCAAACAGGGTACTGAAGCTTTCTTT
CDR3: CASSKQGTEAFF

size: .
V: TRBV11-3
J: TRBJ2-3
D: .
DNA: TGTGCCAGCAGCTTAAGCGGGTCTAGCACAGATACGCAGTATTTT
CDR3: CASSLSGSSTDTQYF

size: .
V: TRBV7-2
J: TRBJ2-4
D: .
DNA: TGTGCCAGCAGCTTAGGAATTGATAGGACATCTAGCATTCAGTACTTC
CDR3: CASSLGIDRTSSIQYF

size: .
V: TRBV7-9
J: TRBJ2-7
D: .
DNA: TGTGCCAGCAGCGATCTCAGGGCAGGCTCCGAGCAGTACTTC
CDR3: CASSDLRAGSEQYF

size: .
V: TRBV6-1
J: TRBJ2-2
D: TRBD2
DNA: TGTGCCAGCAGTGAATTCGGTCTTAGCGTAGCGGGACCTGGCACCGGGGAGCTGTTTTTT
CDR3: CASSEFGLSVAGPGTGELFF

size: .
V: TRBV28
J: TRBJ2-1
D: TRBD2
DNA: TGTGCCAGCAGTTTAGGGGGGACTAGTATCTATGAGCAGTTCTTC
CDR3: CASSLGGTSIYEQFF

size: .
V: TRBV19
J: TRBJ2-7
D: .
DNA: TGTGCCAGTAGTACACGAAACGAGCAGTACTTC
CDR3: CASSTRNEQYF

size: .
V: TRBV7-3
J: TRBJ2-3
D: .
DNA: TGTGCCAGCAGCCCAGGCACAGATACGCAGTATTTT
CDR3: CASSPGTDTQYF

size: .
V: TRBV29-1
J: TRBJ2-1
D: TRBD1
DNA: TGCAGCGTTGAAATGGCAGGGGGCGATGAGCAGTTCTTC
CDR3: CSVEMAGGDEQFF

size: .
V: TRBV30
J: TRBJ2-2
D: TRBD2
DNA: TGTGCCTGGAGCGAAGGGACTAGCGGGGTACCCACCGGGGAGCTGTTTTTT
CDR3: CAWSEGTSGVPTGELFF

size: few
V: TRBV28
J: TRBJ2-7
D: .
DNA: TGTGCCAGGAACAGGGCCGAGGGCTCCTACGAGCAGTACTTC
CDR3: CARNRAEGSYEQYF

size: .
V: TRBV6-5
J: TRBJ1-3
D: .
DNA: TGTGCCAGCAGAGATATGAGCTCTGGAAACACCATATATTTT
CDR3: CASRDMSSGNTIYF

size: .
V: TRBV28
J: TRBJ2-5
D: TRBD2
DNA: TGTGCCAGCAGACTAGCGGGGAACCAAGAGACCCAGTACTTC
CDR3: CASRLAGNQETQYF

size: .
V: TRBV5-6
J: TRBJ2-7
D: .
DNA: TGTGCCAGCAGCTTGCCAGGGAACTCCTACGAGCAGTACTTC
CDR3: CASSLPGNSYEQYF

size: .
V: TRBV19
J: TRBJ2-3
D: .
DNA: TGTGCCAGTAGTATAGGTCCAGGTAGCACAGATACGCAGTATTTT
CDR3: CASSIGPGSTDTQYF

size: .
V: TRBV4-3
J: TRBJ2-2
D: TRBD1
DNA: TGCGCCAGCAGCCAAGCACCCAGGGGGCAAGGAACCGGGGAGCTGTTTTTT
CDR3: CASSQAPRGQGTGELFF

size: .
V: TRBV10-2
J: TRBJ2-7
D: TRBD2
DNA: TGCGCCAGCAGCCTGATTGCGGGGGGGGCCATCGGCGAGCAGTACTTC
CDR3: CASSLIAGGAIGEQYF

size: .
V: TRBV6-6
J: TRBJ1-2
D: TRBD1
DNA: TGTGCCACCGTTGGACAGGGCGAATATGGCTACACCTTC
CDR3: CATVGQGEYGYTF

size: .
V: TRBV7-8
J: TRBJ1-2
D: TRBD1
DNA: TGTGCCAGCAGCTTAGAAGCAGGGGGCGGCTATGGCTACACCTTC
CDR3: CASSLEAGGGYGYTF

size: few
V: TRBV4-1
J: TRBJ1-5
D: .
DNA: TGCGCCAGCAGCCAAGGTGCGTTAATGCCCCAGCATTTT
CDR3: CASSQGALMPQHF

size: .
V: TRBV5-8
J: TRBJ1-1
D: .
DNA: TGTGCCAGCAGCTTTACAAGAAGGACTGAAGCTTTCTTT
CDR3: CASSFTRRTEAFF

size: once
V: TRBV24-1
J: TRBJ1-5
D: .
DNA: TGTGCCACCAGTGTAGGGAGCAATCAGCCCCAGCATTTT
CDR3: CATSVGSNQPQHF

size: .
V: TRBV18
J: TRBJ2-7
D: TRBD1
DNA: TGTGCCAGCTCACCTTATGACAGGGGTTGGGTGCAGTACTTC
CDR3: CASSPYDRGWVQYF

size: .
V: TRBV7-9
J: TRBJ2-3
D: .
DNA: TGTGCCAGCAGCTTAGTACGGGGAGGCACAGATACGCAGTATTTT
CDR3: CASSLVRGGTDTQYF

size: .
V: TRBV30
J: TRBJ1-1
D: .
DNA: TGTGCCTGGAGTCTACTTGTCGAAGCTTTCTTT
CDR3: CAWSLLVEAFF

size: .
V: TRBV2
J: TRBJ1-6
D: .
DNA: TGTGCCAGCAGGGGGGCGGACCATTCACCCCTCCACTTT
CDR3: CASRGADHSPLHF

size: .
V: TRBV4-1
J: TRBJ1-2
D: .
DNA: TGCGCCAGCAGCCAAGTACGGCAGGGAAATGGCTACACCTTC
CDR3: CASSQVRQGNGYTF

size: few
V: TRBV7-2
J: TRBJ2-5
D: .
DNA: TGTGCCAGCAGCTTCTATACTCAAGAGACCCAGTACTTC
CDR3: CASSFYTQETQYF

size: .
V: TRBV9
J: TRBJ2-7
D: .
DNA: TGTGCCAGCAGCGTTGCGGCCGCGAGCTCTTACGAGCAGTACTTC
CDR3: CASSVAAASSYEQYF